This T cell receptor beta chain was found in a study of shared clonotypes between healthy human individuals. Libraries were prepared by immunoSEQ multiplex PCR; TCRdb keeps only in-frame clonotypes and omits some of them. This repertoire shows fewer than 3 million clones, roughly 90% found once; its top ten account for around 0.4%. V gave up 1 base and J gave up 2 bases, with 12 bases separating them. The germline V gene encodes CDR1 SGHRS and CDR2 YFSETQ. The CDR3 covers 16 residues. The sample comprised naive CD4+ T cells from PBMCs. Subset here: CD45RA+ positively selected. This clonotype was sampled from a young man in good health. Some clones in this sample may be carry-over from other donors' samples. V gene TRBV5-1 combines with J gene TRBJ2-2, with a possible D match to TRBD2 (6 bases). DNA of the CDR3: TGCGCCAGCAGCTTGTCCGGGAGACTTAACACCGGGGAGCTGTTTTTT. Translation gives CASSLSGRLNTGELFF.